This entry describes one T cell receptor beta chain. The source of the sample is a study of blood T cell repertoires in COVID-19. As for the study in general: Donors in the United States, Italy and Spain gave samples during acute or convalescent COVID-19. Nucleic acid was either cDNA or gDNA, and it came from T cells, B-cell-depleted T cells, or PBMCs.

Trimming removed 3 bases at V and 4 bases at J, with 7 bases between. Germline loops: CDR1 MDHEN, CDR2 SYDVKM. The CDR3 runs 14 residues. Original methodology: Using reference gene primer amplification, nucleated cell counts were estimated. Assay: immunoSEQ multiplex PCR; the TCRdb copy retains only in-frame clones and omits some. V, J and clone size reflect that table, while D and trimming were determined from the DNA. Counted here are 150,000 to 200,000 clones, around 82% occurring once; the ten biggest clones make up approximately 14%. The chain links TRBV28 to TRBJ1-6; possibly TRBD1 for D (5 bases). This TCR was recovered from a man aged 18 to 29 with active or convalescent COVID-19. Sequencing used peripheral blood. The CDR3 coding sequence is TGTGCCAGCAGTTTGACAGATTATAATTCACCCCTCCACTTT. It encodes CASSLTDYNSPLHF.